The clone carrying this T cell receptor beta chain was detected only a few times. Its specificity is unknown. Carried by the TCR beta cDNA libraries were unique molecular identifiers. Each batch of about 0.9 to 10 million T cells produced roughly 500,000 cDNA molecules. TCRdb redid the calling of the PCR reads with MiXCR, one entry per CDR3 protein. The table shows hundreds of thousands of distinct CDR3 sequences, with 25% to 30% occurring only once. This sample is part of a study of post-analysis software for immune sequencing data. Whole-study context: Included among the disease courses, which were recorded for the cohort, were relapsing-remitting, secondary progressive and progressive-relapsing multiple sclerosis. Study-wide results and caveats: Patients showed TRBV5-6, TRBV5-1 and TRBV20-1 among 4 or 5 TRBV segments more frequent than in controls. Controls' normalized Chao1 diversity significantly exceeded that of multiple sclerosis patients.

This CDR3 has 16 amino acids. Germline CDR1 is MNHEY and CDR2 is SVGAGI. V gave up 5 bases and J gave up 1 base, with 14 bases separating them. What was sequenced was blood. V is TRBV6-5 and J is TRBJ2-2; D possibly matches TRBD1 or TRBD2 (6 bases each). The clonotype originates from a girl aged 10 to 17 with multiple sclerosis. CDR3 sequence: CASSPFGGQNTGELFF. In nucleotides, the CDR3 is TGTGCCAGCAGTCCCTTCGGGGGACAGAACACCGGGGAGCTGTTTTTT.